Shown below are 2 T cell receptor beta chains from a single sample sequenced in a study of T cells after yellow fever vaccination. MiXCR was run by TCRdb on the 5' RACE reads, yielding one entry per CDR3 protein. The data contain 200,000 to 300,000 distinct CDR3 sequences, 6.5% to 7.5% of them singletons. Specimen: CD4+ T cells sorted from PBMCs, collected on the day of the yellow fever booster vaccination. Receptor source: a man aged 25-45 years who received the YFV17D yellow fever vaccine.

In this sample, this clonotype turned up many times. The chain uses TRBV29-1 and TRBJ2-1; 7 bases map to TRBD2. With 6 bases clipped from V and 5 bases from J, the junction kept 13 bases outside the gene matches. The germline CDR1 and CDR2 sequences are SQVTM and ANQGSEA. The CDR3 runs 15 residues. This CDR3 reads CSVNLMGGPNNEQFF. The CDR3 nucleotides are TGCAGCGTGAATTTGATGGGAGGGCCCAACAATGAGCAGTTCTTC.

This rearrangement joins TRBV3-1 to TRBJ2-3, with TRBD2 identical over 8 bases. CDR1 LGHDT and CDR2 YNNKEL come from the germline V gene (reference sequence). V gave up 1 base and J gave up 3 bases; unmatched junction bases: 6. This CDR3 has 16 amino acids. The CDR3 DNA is TGTGCCAGCAGCCAAGTTGCGGGAGGACCGACAGATACGCAGTATTTT. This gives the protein CASSQVAGGPTDTQYF.